The 14 T cell receptor beta chains presented below share a single source sample, sequenced in a study of blood T cells in healthy people across ages. A J-beta primer mix and a sample-barcoded 5' primer were used in a second PCR of about 6 to 12 cycles. One entry per CDR3 protein, called by TCRdb with MiXCR from the 5' RACE reads. This table holds 1,500,000 or so distinct CDR3 sequences, around 59% found once. The specimen sequenced was blood. These receptors all stem from a man younger than 35 in good health.

The rearrangement uses TRBV27 and TRBJ2-7; 7 bases map to TRBD1. Germline assignment: CDR1 MNHEY and CDR2 SMNVEV (reference sequence). CDR3 length: 16 residues. After removal of 9 bases from V and 1 base from J, the junction contained 15 bases not matched to a gene. The CDR3 sequence: CASPLNRTGASYEQYF. The CDR3, as DNA: TGTGCCAGTCCCCTCAACCGTACAGGGGCTTCCTACGAGCAGTACTTC.

The CDR3: CSVQQVVGRGDTQYF. Written as DNA, the CDR3 is TGCAGCGTGCAGCAGGTCGTGGGGAGGGGAGATACGCAGTATTTT. The chain employs TRBV29-1 and TRBJ2-3, with 7 nucleotides matching TRBD2. This CDR3 has 15 residues. CDR1 and CDR2 from the germline V gene are SQVTM and ANQGSEA. The J segment lost 5 bases and the V segment lost 6 bases, leaving 14 bases of the junction unmatched.

On this clonotype itself: A much more abundant neighbour one base away suggests this may be a read error. As DNA, the CDR3 is TGTGCCAGCAAAACCACCGGGGAGCTGTTTTTT. This codes for CASKTTGELFF. The chain has TRBV25-1 and TRBJ2-2; D gene ambiguous. Per the germline V gene, CDR1 is MGHDK and CDR2 is SYGVNS. V was trimmed by 7 bases and J by 4 bases, leaving 4 bases between them. The CDR3 consists of 11 residues.

The rearrangement links TRBV28 to TRBJ1-6; D uncertain. V lost 6 bases and J lost 0, with 15 bases in between. The CDR3 is 17 residues long. From germline, CDR1 is MDHEN and CDR2 SYDVKM. CDR3 sequence reads: CASSRSPRSSYNSPLHF. The CDR3 bases are TGTGCCAGCAGCCGTTCCCCCAGGAGCTCCTATAATTCACCCCTCCACTTT.

The chain has TRBV20-1 and TRBJ2-2; TRBD2 might be the D (5 bases). From germline, CDR1 is DFQATT and CDR2 SNEGSKA (reference sequence). There are 12 residues in the CDR3. V was clipped by 3 bases and J by 6 bases, with 8 bases between them. The CDR3 DNA reads as TGCAGTGCTAGCGACGGGGCCGGGGAGCTGTTTTTT. Translating gives CSASDGAGELFF.

A few counts support this clonotype. The chain carries TRBV20-1 and TRBJ2-1; TRBD2 is a possible D gene (6 bases). CDR3 length: 13 residues. V lost 1 base to trimming and J lost 10 bases, with 14 bases between them. CDR1 and CDR2 (germline): DFQATT, SNEGSKA (reference sequence). Here the CDR3 DNA reads TGCAGTGCTAGAGCTGTCGGGACTTTAGAGCAGTTCTTC. Protein sequence: CSARAVGTLEQFF.

This clonotype was counted between two and nine times. The chain carries TRBV14 and TRBJ2-5, with 9 bases identical to TRBD1. CDR1 is SGHDN and CDR2 is FVKESK in the germline V gene. The CDR3 spans 16 residues. V lost 3 bases, J lost 5 bases, and 10 bases stayed unmatched. CDR3 coding DNA: TGTGCCAGCAGCCAGTGGGGACAGGGTGTTACGGAGACCCAGTACTTC. It translates to CASSQWGQGVTETQYF.

In this sample, this clonotype turned up a few times. The rearrangement joins TRBV7-2 to TRBJ2-5, with 7 bases identical to TRBD2. The length of the CDR3 is 14 residues. Trimming removed 5 bases from V and 4 bases from J; junction bases left unmatched: 7. Germline-derived CDR1 and CDR2 are SGHTA and FQGNSA. As DNA, the CDR3 is TGTGCCAGCAGCGCTTTCAGGGAGGGAGAGACCCAGTACTTC. Amino acids: CASSAFREGETQYF.

Only a few counts were recorded for this clonotype. The rearrangement joins TRBV14 to TRBJ2-1; 11 positions agree with TRBD2. Germline CDR1 SGHDN, CDR2 FVKESK. CDR3 length equals 15 residues. V trimming: 2 bases; J trimming: 7 bases; junction bases outside the gene matches: 4. The CDR3 loop reads CASSQTSGRSNEQFF. The CDR3, as DNA: TGTGCCAGCAGCCAAACTAGCGGGAGAAGTAATGAGCAGTTCTTC.

A word on this clonotype: At one of its ends the junction is not consistent with the germline gene, which may arise from a read error. The rearrangement links TRBV6-6 to TRBJ1-4; D perhaps matches TRBD1 (5 bases). Germline CDR1 MNHNY, CDR2 SVGAGI (reference sequence). The CDR3 runs 16 residues. The CDR3 region is CASSPGTGATNGKLFF. Here the CDR3 DNA reads TGTGCCAGCAGTCCGGGGACGGGTGCAACTAATGGAAAACTGTTTTTT.

The chain combines TRBV6-1 with TRBJ2-7; 8 bases align to TRBD2. With 5 bases clipped from V and 2 bases from J, the junction kept 8 bases outside the gene matches. The CDR3 runs 15 residues. Germline CDR1 is MNHNS and CDR2 is SASEGT. For the CDR3, the DNA is TGTGCCAGCAGTACAACCCGGGAGGGCACCTACGAGCAGTACTTC. Its translation: CASSTTREGTYEQYF.

The chain links TRBV20-1 to TRBJ1-2, with a tentative D call TRBD1 (5 bases). The CDR3 has 12 residues. The V end lost 0 bases, the J end lost 8 bases, and 10 bases lay between the germline ends. CDR1 and CDR2 from the germline V gene are DFQATT and SNEGSKA (reference sequence). CDR3 bases: TGCAGTGCTAGAGACGGGGCAGGCGGCTACACCTTC. This sequence encodes CSARDGAGGYTF.

The V call is TRBV6-1, the J call TRBJ2-6, with D perhaps given as TRBD1 or TRBD2 (6 bases each). The germline V and J ends were trimmed by 11 bases and 0 bases, with 14 bases remaining between them. This CDR3 has 15 amino acids. Germline V gene lookup returns CDR1 MNHNS and CDR2 SASEGT. The CDR3 bases are TGTGCCTTGGGGGGCCCAGACTCTGGGGCCAACGTCCTGACTTTC. It translates to CALGGPDSGANVLTF.

This clonotype was observed a handful of times. The rearrangement uses TRBV19 and TRBJ2-4, with D unresolved. In germline, CDR1 is LNHDA, CDR2 SQIVND (reference sequence). The V end lost 11 bases, the J end lost 3 bases, and 20 bases lay between the germline ends. CDR3 length: 15 residues. The CDR3 reads CACGGRTRYKNIQYF. CDR3 DNA sequence: TGTGCCTGCGGTGGGCGTACACGATACAAAAACATTCAGTACTTC.